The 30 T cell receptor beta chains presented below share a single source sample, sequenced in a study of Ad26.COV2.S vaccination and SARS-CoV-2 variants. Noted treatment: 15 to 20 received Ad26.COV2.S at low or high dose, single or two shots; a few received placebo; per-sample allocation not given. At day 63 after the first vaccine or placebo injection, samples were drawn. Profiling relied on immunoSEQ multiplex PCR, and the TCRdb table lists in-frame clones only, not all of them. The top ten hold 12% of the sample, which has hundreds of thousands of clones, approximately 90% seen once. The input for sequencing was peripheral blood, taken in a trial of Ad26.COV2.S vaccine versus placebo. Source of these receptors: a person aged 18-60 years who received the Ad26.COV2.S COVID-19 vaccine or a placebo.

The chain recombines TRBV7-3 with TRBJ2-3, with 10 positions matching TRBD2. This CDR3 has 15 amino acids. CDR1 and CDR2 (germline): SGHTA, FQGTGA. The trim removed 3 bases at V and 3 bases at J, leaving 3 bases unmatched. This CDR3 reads CASSFPTSGTDTQYF. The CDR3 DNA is TGTGCCAGCAGCTTTCCGACTAGCGGGACAGATACGCAGTATTTT.

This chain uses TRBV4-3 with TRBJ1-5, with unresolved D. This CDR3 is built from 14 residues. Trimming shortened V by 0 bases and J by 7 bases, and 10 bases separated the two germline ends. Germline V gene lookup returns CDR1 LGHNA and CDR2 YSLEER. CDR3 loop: CASSQEGNLQPQHF. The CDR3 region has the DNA TGCGCCAGCAGCCAAGAGGGTAATTTGCAGCCCCAGCATTTT.

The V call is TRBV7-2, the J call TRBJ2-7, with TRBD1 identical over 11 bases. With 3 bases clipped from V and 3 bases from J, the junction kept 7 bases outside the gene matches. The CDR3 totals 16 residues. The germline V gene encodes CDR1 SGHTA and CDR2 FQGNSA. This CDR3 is CASSFSRTGGGYEQYF. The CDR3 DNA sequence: TGTGCCAGCAGCTTTTCCCGGACAGGGGGCGGCTACGAGCAGTACTTC.

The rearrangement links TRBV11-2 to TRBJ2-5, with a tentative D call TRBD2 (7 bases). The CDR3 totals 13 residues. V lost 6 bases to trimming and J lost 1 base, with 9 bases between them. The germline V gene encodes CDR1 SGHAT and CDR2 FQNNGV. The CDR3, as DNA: TGTGCCAGCAGGAGGGGGGGCCAAGAGACCCAGTACTTC. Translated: CASRRGGQETQYF.

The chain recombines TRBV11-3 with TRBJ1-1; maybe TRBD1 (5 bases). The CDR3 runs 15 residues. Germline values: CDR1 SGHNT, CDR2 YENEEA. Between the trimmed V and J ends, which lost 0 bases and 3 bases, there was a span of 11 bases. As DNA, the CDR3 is TGTGCCAGCAGCTTAGACGGGGGTCTGGACACTGAAGCTTTCTTT. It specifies CASSLDGGLDTEAFF. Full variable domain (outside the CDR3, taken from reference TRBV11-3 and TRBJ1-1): EAGVVQSPRYKIIEKKQPVAFWCNPISGHNTLYWYLQNLGQGPELLIRYENEEAVDDSQLPKDRFSAERLKGVDSTLKIQPAELGDSAVYLCASSLDGGLDTEAFFGQGTRLTVV.

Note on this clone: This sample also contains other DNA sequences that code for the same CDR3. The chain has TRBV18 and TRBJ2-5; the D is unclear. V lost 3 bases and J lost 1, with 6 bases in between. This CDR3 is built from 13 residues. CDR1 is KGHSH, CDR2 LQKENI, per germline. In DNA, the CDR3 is TGTGCCAGCTCACCGCCTAGCCAAGAGACCCAGTACTTC. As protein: CASSPPSQETQYF.

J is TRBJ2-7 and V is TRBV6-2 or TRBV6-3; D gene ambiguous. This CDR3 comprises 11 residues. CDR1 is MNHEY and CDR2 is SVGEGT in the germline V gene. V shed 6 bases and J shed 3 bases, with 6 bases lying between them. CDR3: CASSTFYEQYF. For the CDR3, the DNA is TGTGCCAGCAGCACCTTCTACGAGCAGTACTTC.

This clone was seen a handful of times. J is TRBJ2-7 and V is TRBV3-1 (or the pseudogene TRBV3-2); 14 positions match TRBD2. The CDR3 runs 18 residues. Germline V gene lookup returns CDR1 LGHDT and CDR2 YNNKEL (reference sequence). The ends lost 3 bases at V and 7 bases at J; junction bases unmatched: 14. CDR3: CASSHAEPGLAGVCEQYF. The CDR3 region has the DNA TGTGCCAGCAGCCATGCAGAACCGGGACTAGCGGGAGTTTGTGAGCAGTACTTC.

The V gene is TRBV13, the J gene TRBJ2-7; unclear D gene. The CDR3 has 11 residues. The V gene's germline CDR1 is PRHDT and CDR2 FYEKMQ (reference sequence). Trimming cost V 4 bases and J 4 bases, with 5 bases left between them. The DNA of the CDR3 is TGTGCCAGCAGCTCCGAATACGAGCAGTACTTC. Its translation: CASSSEYEQYF.

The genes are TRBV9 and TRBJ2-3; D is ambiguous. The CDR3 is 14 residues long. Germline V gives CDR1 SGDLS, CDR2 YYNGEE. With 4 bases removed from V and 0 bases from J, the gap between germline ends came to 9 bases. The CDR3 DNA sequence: TGTGCCAGCAGCCCACACGTGAGCACAGATACGCAGTATTTT. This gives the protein CASSPHVSTDTQYF.

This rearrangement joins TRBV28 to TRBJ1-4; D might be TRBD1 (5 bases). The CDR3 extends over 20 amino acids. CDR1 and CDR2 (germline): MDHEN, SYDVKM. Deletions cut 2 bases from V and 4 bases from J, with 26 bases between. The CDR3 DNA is TGTGCCAGCAGTTTACCCATAATGCGCTCGACAGCGCCCTATAATGAAAAACTGTTTTTT. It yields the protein CASSLPIMRSTAPYNEKLFF.

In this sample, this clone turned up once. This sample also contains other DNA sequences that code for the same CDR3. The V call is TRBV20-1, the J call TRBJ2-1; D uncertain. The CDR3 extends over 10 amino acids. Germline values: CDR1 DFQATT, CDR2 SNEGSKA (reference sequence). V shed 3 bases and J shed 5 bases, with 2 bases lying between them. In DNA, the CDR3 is TGCAGTGCTAGTGACAATGAGCAGTTCTTC. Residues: CSASDNEQFF.

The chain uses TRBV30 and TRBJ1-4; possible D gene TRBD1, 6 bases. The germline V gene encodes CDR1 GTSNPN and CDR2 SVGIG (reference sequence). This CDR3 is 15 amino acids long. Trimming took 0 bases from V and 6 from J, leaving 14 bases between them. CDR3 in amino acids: CAWSVWGPGDEKLFF. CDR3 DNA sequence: TGTGCCTGGAGTGTCTGGGGGCCAGGGGATGAAAAACTGTTTTTT. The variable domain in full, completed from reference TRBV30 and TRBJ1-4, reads SQTIHQWPATLVQPVGSPLSLECTVEGTSNPNLYWYRQAAGRGLQLLFYSVGIGQISSEVPQNLSASRPQDRQFILSSKKLLLSDSGFYLCAWSVWGPGDEKLFFGSGTQLSVL.

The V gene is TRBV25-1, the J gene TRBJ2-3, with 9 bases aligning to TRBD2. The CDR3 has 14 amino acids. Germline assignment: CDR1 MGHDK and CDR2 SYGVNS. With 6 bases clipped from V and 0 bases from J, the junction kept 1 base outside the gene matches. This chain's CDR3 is CASRGLASTDTQYF. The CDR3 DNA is TGTGCCAGCAGGGGACTAGCTAGCACAGATACGCAGTATTTT. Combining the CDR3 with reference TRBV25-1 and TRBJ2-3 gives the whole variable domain EADIYQTPRYLVIGTGKKITLECSQTMGHDKMYWYQQDPGMELHLIHYSYGVNSTEKGDLSSESTVSRIRTEHFPLTLESARPSHTSQYLCASRGLASTDTQYFGPGTRLTVL.

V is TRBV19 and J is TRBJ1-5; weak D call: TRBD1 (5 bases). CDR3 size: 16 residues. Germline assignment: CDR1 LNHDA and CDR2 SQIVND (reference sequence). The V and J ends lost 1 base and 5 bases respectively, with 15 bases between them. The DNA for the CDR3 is TGTGCCAGTAGTATAGCGGCAGGATCAGGGTATCAGCCCCAGCATTTT. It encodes CASSIAAGSGYQPQHF. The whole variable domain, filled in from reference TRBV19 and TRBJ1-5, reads DGGITQSPKYLFRKEGQNVTLSCEQNLNHDAMYWYRQDPGQGLRLIYYSQIVNDFQKGDIAEGYSVSREKKESFPLTVTSAQKNPTAFYLCASSIAAGSGYQPQHFGDGTRLSIL.

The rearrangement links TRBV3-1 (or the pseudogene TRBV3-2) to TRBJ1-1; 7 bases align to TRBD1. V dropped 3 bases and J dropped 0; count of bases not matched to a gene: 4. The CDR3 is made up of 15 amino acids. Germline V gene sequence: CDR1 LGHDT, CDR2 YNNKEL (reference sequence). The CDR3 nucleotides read TGTGCCAGCAGCCACCGCGGACAGGTGAACACTGAAGCTTTCTTT. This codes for CASSHRGQVNTEAFF.

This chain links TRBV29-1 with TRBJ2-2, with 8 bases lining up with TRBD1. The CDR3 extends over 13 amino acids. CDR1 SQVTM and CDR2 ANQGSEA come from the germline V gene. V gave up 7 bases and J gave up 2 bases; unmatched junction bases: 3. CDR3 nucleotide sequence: TGCAGCGCTGGACAGGGCAACACCGGGGAGCTGTTTTTT. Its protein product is CSAGQGNTGELFF.

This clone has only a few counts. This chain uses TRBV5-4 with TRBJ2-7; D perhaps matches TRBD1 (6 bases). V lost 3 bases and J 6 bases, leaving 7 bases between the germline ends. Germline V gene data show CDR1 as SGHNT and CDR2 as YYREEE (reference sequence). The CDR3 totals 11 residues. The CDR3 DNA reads TGTGCCAGCAGCTCGACAGGCGAGCAGTACTTC. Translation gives CASSSTGEQYF.

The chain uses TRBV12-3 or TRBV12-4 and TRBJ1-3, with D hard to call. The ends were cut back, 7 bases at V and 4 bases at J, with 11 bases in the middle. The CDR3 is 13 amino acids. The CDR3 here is CASNPYPGNTIYF. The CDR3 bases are TGTGCCAGCAACCCCTACCCCGGAAACACCATATATTTT.

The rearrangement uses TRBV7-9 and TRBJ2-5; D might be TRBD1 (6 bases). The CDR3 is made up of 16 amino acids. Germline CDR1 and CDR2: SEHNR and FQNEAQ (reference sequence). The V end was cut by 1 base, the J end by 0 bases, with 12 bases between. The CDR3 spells CASSLGGGMYQETQYF. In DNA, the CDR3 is TGTGCCAGCAGCTTAGGAGGGGGAATGTACCAAGAGACCCAGTACTTC.

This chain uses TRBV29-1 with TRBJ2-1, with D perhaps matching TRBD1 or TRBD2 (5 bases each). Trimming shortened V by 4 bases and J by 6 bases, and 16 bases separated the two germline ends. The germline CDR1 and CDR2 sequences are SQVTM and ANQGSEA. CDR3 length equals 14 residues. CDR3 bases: TGCAGCGTTGTCGGGGCTATCGTGGCCAATGAGCAGTTCTTC. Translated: CSVVGAIVANEQFF.

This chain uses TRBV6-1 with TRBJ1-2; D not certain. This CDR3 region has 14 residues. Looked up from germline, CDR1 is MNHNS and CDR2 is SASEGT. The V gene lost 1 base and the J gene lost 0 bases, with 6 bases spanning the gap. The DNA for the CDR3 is TGTGCCAGCAGTGAAGGTCCGACTAACTATGGCTACACCTTC. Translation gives CASSEGPTNYGYTF.

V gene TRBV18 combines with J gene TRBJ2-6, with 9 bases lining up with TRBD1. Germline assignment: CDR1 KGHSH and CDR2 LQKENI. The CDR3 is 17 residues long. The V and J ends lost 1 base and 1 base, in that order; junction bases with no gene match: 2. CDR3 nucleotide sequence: TGTGCCAGCTCACCACTAGGACAGGGGTCTGGGGCCAACGTCCTGACTTTC. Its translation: CASSPLGQGSGANVLTF.

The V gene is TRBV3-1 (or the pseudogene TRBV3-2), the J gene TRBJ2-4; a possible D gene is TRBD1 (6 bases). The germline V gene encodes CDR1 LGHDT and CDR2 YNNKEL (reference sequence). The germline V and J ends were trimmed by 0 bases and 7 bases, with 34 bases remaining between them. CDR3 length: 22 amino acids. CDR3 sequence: CASSQETVLSVSGVNRRNIQYF. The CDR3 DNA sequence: TGTGCCAGCAGCCAAGAAACGGTCTTGAGCGTATCAGGGGTAAATAGGCGGAACATTCAGTACTTC.

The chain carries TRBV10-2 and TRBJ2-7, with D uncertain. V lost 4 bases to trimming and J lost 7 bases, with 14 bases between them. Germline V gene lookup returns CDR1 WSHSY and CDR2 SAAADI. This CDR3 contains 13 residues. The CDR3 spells CASSGFRPEEQYF. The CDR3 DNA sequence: TGCGCCAGCAGTGGGTTCCGTCCCGAAGAGCAGTACTTC.

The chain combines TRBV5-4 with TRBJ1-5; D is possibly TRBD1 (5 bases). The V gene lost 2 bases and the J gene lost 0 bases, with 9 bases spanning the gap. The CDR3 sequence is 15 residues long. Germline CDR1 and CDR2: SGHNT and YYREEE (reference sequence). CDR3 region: CASSFGTVSNQPQHF. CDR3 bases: TGTGCCAGCAGCTTCGGGACCGTTAGCAATCAGCCCCAGCATTTT.

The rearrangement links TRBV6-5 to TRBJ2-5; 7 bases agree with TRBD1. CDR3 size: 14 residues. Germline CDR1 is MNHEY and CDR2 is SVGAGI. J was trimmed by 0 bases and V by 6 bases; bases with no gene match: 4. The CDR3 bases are TGTGCCAGCAGCAGAGGACAGGACCAAGAGACCCAGTACTTC. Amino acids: CASSRGQDQETQYF.

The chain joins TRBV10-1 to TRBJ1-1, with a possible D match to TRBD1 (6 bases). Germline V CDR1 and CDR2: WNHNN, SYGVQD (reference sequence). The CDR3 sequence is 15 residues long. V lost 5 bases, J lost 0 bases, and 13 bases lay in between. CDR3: CASSLNRDMNTEAFF. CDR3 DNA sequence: TGCGCCAGCAGTTTAAACAGGGACATGAACACTGAAGCTTTCTTT.

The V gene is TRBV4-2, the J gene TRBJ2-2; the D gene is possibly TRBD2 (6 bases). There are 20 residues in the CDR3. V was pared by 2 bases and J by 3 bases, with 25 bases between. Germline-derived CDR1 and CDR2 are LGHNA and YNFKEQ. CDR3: CASSQSLGRGRETDTGELFF. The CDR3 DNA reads TGTGCCAGCAGCCAATCCTTAGGACGCGGTCGGGAGACGGACACCGGGGAGCTGTTTTTT.

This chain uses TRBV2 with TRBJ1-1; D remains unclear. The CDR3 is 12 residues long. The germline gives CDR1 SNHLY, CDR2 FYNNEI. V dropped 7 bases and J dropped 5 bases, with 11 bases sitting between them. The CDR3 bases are TGTGCCAGCATTATGGGCCTTACTGAAGCTTTCTTT. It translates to CASIMGLTEAFF.